Each of the 25 T cell receptor beta chains below was sequenced from the same sample in a study of tumor-infiltrating lymphocytes in primary liver carcinoma. Alongside blood RNA obtained from unsorted whole blood, germline DNA was also extracted. Priming with a constant-region primer yielded TCR beta cDNA from 400 to 550 ng total RNA. Generation of the TCR beta libraries relied on three nested multiplex PCR rounds using slightly modified ARM-PCR. The first two PCR rounds, roughly 11 cycles each, used TRBV1-TRBV30 forward primers and a C-beta reverse primer. TCRdb reanalysed the multiplex PCR reads using MiXCR and keeps one entry per CDR3 protein. The sample carries about 180,000 distinct CDR3 sequences, about 60% recorded once. Sequenced sample: peripheral blood. Receptors originate from a middle-aged man with primary liver carcinoma and hepatitis B virus infection.

Note on this clonotype: This is likely a read error, given that the CDR3 carries no conserved phenylalanine or tryptophan at its end. V gene TRBV11-1 combines with J gene TRBJ1-2; tentative D call: TRBD1 (5 bases). Trimming took off 11 bases at V and 6 bases at J, with 25 bases between the two ends. The CDR3 has 15 residues. The germline V gene has CDR1 SGHAT and CDR2 FQDESV (reference sequence). In nucleotides, the CDR3 is TGTGCCGGGCAATCCTCTTGTACAGGTGACAATGGCTACACCTCC. This codes for CAGQSSCTGDNGYTS.

This clonotype appeared once. A read error may account for a junction end that differs from germline. This rearrangement joins TRBV19 to TRBJ1-5; tentatively, D is TRBD1 (6 bases). CDR3 length: 15 amino acids. Germline V gene sequence: CDR1 LNHDA, CDR2 SQIVND (reference sequence). The DNA for the CDR3 is TGTGCCAATAAGAGGGACAAAAATAGCAATCAGCCCCGGCATTTT. Translating it yields CANKRDKNSNQPRHF.

As regards this clonotype: A clone one base away is much larger, so this may be a read error. This chain uses TRBV12-3 or TRBV12-4 with TRBJ2-7; weak D call: TRBD1 (5 bases). The CDR3 is 16 residues long. The CDR3, as DNA: TGTGCCAGCAGCCTTACGGGTTTAAGGGGCTTCTACGAGCAGCACTTC. Its protein is CASSLTGLRGFYEQHF.

As to this clonotype: Since the CDR3 does not end with the conserved phenylalanine or tryptophan, this likely comes from a read error. Because the CDR3's place on the DNA is in doubt, the DNA is left out and the CDR3 is given as listed by TCRdb. The chain combines TRBV11-2 with TRBJ2-7; the D segment call TRBD2 is taken from the table without a DNA check. From germline, CDR1 is SGHAT and CDR2 FQNNGV. The length of the CDR3 is 15 amino acids, counting both ends. This chain's CDR3 is CASSLDFLAVYERYI.

This sequence joins TRBV12-1 and TRBJ2-7; the D call TRBD1 from the table was never checked on the DNA. TRBV12-1 is an annotated pseudogene. The CDR3 has 13 residues. DNA of the CDR3: TGTGCCAGCAGATTAACAGGGAACTACGAGCAGTACTTC. Encoded protein: CASRLTGNYEQYF.

This clonotype has only one observation. A much larger clone is a single base away; this may be a read error. The chain links TRBV29-1 to TRBJ1-2; tentative D call: TRBD1 (6 bases). CDR1 is SQVTM, CDR2 ANQGSEA, per germline. The CDR3 has 11 residues. The CDR3 here is CSFEGMTGLTF. For the CDR3, the DNA is TGCAGCTTTGAGGGGATGACAGGCTTAACCTTC.

In this sample, this clonotype turned up a few times. The chain has TRBV5-1 and TRBJ2-1; D perhaps matches TRBD1 (5 bases). Germline CDR1 reads SGHRS; CDR2 reads YFSETQ. CDR3 size: 12 residues. Trimming cost V 7 bases and J 6 bases, with 11 bases left between them. This CDR3 reads CASPKGVNEQFF. The CDR3 DNA reads as TGCGCCAGCCCTAAAGGGGTCAATGAGCAGTTCTTC.

The chain is built from TRBV7-9 and TRBJ2-7; D could derive from TRBD1 or TRBD2 (5 bases each). Germline V gives CDR1 SEHNR, CDR2 FQNEAQ (reference sequence). The V end lost 2 bases, the J end lost 0 bases, and 14 bases lay between the germline ends. There are 16 residues in the CDR3. The chain's CDR3 is CASSLTGRKSSYEQYF. The CDR3 DNA reads TGTGCCAGCAGCTTAACGGGACGGAAAAGCTCCTACGAGCAGTACTTC.

This clonotype was detected a few times. The rearrangement joins TRBV12-3 or TRBV12-4 to TRBJ2-7; a weak D match, TRBD1 (6 bases). V gave up 3 bases and J gave up 1 base, with 10 bases separating them. This CDR3 has 14 amino acids. The CDR3, as DNA: TGTGCCAGCAGTTTGAACAGGGTATCCTACGAGCAGTACTTC. This codes for CASSLNRVSYEQYF.

The genes are TRBV11-2 and TRBJ2-5; the match to TRBD1 covers 8 bases. The DNA end is a closer match to TRBJ2-1, so the J assignment may be wrong. The length of the CDR3 is 15 residues. In germline, CDR1 is SGHAT, CDR2 FQNNGV. This CDR3 is CASIPNTGGRETQFF. The DNA of the CDR3 is TGTGCCAGCATCCCCAACACAGGGGGTCGGGAGACCCAGTTCTTC.

Comment on this clonotype: One end of the junction fails to match germline, which may point to a read error. The chain carries TRBV18 and TRBJ2-2; possibly TRBD2 for D (5 bases). Germline V gene lookup returns CDR1 KGHSH and CDR2 LQKENI. CDR3 size: 14 residues. The CDR3 here is CASSPYRDTGKLFF. DNA for the CDR3: TGTGCCAGCTCACCTTATAGAGACACCGGGAAGCTGTTTTTT.

The rearrangement links TRBV6-1 to TRBJ2-1, with TRBD2 identical over 14 bases. The germline V gene has CDR1 MNHNS and CDR2 SASEGT. The CDR3 contains 16 residues. The V segment lost 0 bases and the J segment 7 bases; nucleotides outside the gene matches: 2. In DNA, the CDR3 is TGTGCCAGCAGTGAAGCCCGGACTAGCGGGAGGAATGAGCAGTTCTTC. This gives the protein CASSEARTSGRNEQFF.

This clonotype was counted a few times. This rearrangement joins TRBV4-1 to TRBJ2-7; D possibly corresponds to TRBD2 (6 bases). The V and J ends lost 4 bases and 6 bases respectively, with 16 bases between them. The V gene's germline CDR1 is MGHRA and CDR2 YSYEKL. This CDR3 comprises 14 residues. The CDR3 sequence is CASSLTRRDPEQYF. Here the CDR3 DNA reads TGCGCCAGCAGCCTAACTCGGCGGGACCCCGAGCAGTACTTC.

Concerning this clonotype itself: An end of the junction differs from the germline gene, which may be a read error. The chain joins TRBV11-2 to TRBJ2-7; D not resolved. The CDR3 length is 15 residues. CDR1 is SGHAT, CDR2 FQNNGV, per germline. CDR3 coding DNA: TGTGCCAACAGCCCAGAAGGGCTATCCTCCTACGAGCAATACTTC. As protein: CANSPEGLSSYEQYF.

The V and J genes are TRBV10-2 and TRBJ1-1; D call uncertain. The V end lost 7 bases, the J end lost 0 bases, and 9 bases lay between the germline ends. Germline CDR1 is WSHSY and CDR2 is SAAADI. The CDR3 length is 13 residues. CDR3 nucleotides: TGCGCCAGCATGCAGGTGGTGAACACTGAAGCTTTCTTT. This codes for CASMQVVNTEAFF.

On this clonotype itself: The junction departs from germline at one end; a sequencing error may be responsible. The chain recombines TRBV14 with TRBJ2-5; D is unresolved. Germline CDR1 reads SGHDN; CDR2 reads FVKESK. The CDR3 extends over 15 amino acids. Written as DNA, the CDR3 is TGTGCCAGCAGCCAAGATTGGGAACAGCAAGAGACACAGTACTTC. Residues: CASSQDWEQQETQYF.

The sample holds a few counts of this clonotype. The CDR3 protein is CASSSNEQFF. CDR3 nucleotide sequence: TGTGCCAGCAGTAGCAATGAGCAGTTCTTC. The rearrangement uses TRBV28 and TRBJ2-1, with D uncertain. Germline CDR1 reads MDHEN; CDR2 reads SYDVKM. The CDR3 sequence is 10 residues long. V was cut by 5 bases and J by 6 bases, with 2 bases left in between.

This clonotype was observed a single time. A clone one base away is much larger, so this may be a read error. The gene calls are TRBV11-2 and TRBJ2-7; 11 bases agree with TRBD2. Germline V gene lookup returns CDR1 SGHAT and CDR2 FQNNGV. With 5 bases clipped from V and 5 bases from J, the junction kept 8 bases outside the gene matches. This CDR3 comprises 15 residues. This chain's CDR3 is CASSTLTSGVDEQYF. CDR3 DNA: TGTGCCAGCAGCACCTTGACTAGCGGGGTCGACGAGCAGTACTTC.

This clonotype was recorded many times. J is TRBJ1-1 and V is TRBV6-6, with D perhaps matching TRBD1 (6 bases). Trimming took off 5 bases at V and 11 bases at J, with 21 bases between the two ends. Germline V gene data show CDR1 as MNHNY and CDR2 as SVGAGI (reference sequence). The CDR3 loop spans 14 amino acids. CDR3 sequence reads: CASSPDTGFARAFF. The CDR3 region has the DNA TGTGCCAGCAGTCCCGATACAGGGTTCGCGAGGGCTTTCTTT.

This clonotype was counted a few times. The chain links TRBV12-5 to TRBJ2-1; TRBD2 aligns across 7 bases. This CDR3 has 17 amino acids. Germline trimming cut 4 bases from V and 8 bases from J; bases unmatched to any gene: 17. The germline V gene encodes CDR1 LGHNT and CDR2 FRNRAP. The CDR3 nucleotides are TGTGCTAGTGGTTACGCACCGGGACTACGTAAGAGTGATGAGCAGTTCTTC. Translation: CASGYAPGLRKSDEQFF.

Points on this clonotype: One base away lies a much larger clone, so this may be a sequencing read error. The rearrangement uses TRBV10-3 and TRBJ2-1; 7 bases are a match to TRBD2. CDR3 length equals 13 residues. The V gene's germline CDR1 is ENHRY and CDR2 SYGVKD. The CDR3 region is CTISPTSSNEQFF. Written as DNA, the CDR3 is TGTACCATCAGTCCGACTAGCAGCAATGAGCAGTTCTTC.

Points on this clonotype: Sequence at one end of the junction differs from germline and may be a read error. The chain employs TRBV11-1 and TRBJ2-7; 7 nucleotides align to TRBD2. CDR1 and CDR2 from the germline V gene are SGHAT and FQDESV (reference sequence). This CDR3 contains 16 residues. CDR3 sequence: CASSSSPGTMYYEQYF. DNA of the CDR3: TGTGCCAGCAGCTCTAGCCCCGGGACTATGTACTACGAGCAGTATTTC.

This clonotype was seen a single time. The gene calls are TRBV5-1 and TRBJ1-2, with D perhaps matching TRBD1 (5 bases). Trimming removed 3 bases at V and 4 bases at J, with 13 bases between. The germline V gene encodes CDR1 SGHRS and CDR2 YFSETQ. The CDR3 covers 14 residues. The chain's CDR3 is CASSSSSGGYGYTF. CDR3 nucleotides: TGCGCCAGCAGCTCCTCGTCGGGGGGCTATGGCTACACCTTC. Variable domain in full (rest from reference TRBV5-1 and TRBJ1-2): KAGVTQTPRYLIKTRGQQVTLSCSPISGHRSVSWYQQTPGQGLQFLFEYFSETQRNKGNFPGRFSGRQFSNSRSEMNVSTLELGDSALYLCASSSSSGGYGYTFGSGTRLTVV.

The gene calls are TRBV6-5 and TRBJ2-5; D remains ambiguous. CDR1 and CDR2 from the germline V gene are MNHEY and SVGAGI. Trimming removed 6 bases from V and 5 bases from J, with 22 bases in between. The CDR3 sequence is 16 residues long. The DNA of the CDR3 is TGTGCCAGCAGAAGACTGGGATTGTCTGCCCTGGAGACCCAGTACTTC. It translates to CASRRLGLSALETQYF.

The chain employs TRBV5-4 and TRBJ1-1; D is uncertain. The germline gives CDR1 SGHNT, CDR2 YYREEE (reference sequence). Between the trimmed V and J ends, which lost 6 bases and 4 bases, there was a span of 16 bases. CDR3 length: 14 residues. CDR3 in amino acids: CASNRDKTSTEAFF. CDR3 nucleotide sequence: TGTGCCAGCAACCGCGACAAGACAAGCACTGAAGCTTTCTTT. The full variable domain, rest sourced from reference TRBV5-4 and TRBJ1-1, is ETGVTQSPTHLIKTRGQQVTLRCSSQSGHNTVSWYQQALGQGPQFIFQYYREEENGRGNFPPRFSGLQFPNYSSELNVNALELDDSALYLCASNRDKTSTEAFFGQGTRLTVV.